A selection of T cell receptor beta chains follows, all from one sample in a study of T cells after yellow fever vaccination. TCRdb reprocessed the 5' RACE reads via MiXCR and lists one record per CDR3 protein. In the table there are 500,000 to 650,000 distinct CDR3 sequences, less than 20% of which are singletons. The sample in question was PBMCs, obtained around 5 days after the first yellow fever vaccination. Every receptor here comes from a young man who received the YFV17D yellow fever vaccine. CDR3s leave out the opening cysteine and the closing phenylalanine or tryptophan.

V	J	CDR3
TRBV24-1	TRBJ2-2	ATGGSPNTGELF
TRBV7-2	TRBJ1-1	ASSWTGETEAF
TRBV7-2	TRBJ1-1	ASSPGISNTEAF
TRBV12-3/TRBV12-4	TRBJ2-4	ASSSAQRVAKNIQY
TRBV11-1	TRBJ1-1	ASSLTPPLTGDYTEAF
TRBV12-3/TRBV12-4	TRBJ2-1	ASSFGVLAGGTDEQF
TRBV18	TRBJ2-7	ASSGQGATYEQY
TRBV7-2	TRBJ2-3	ASSLPASGLAGPYTQY
TRBV4-1	TRBJ1-1	ASSLDRDRPEAF
TRBV4-1	TRBJ2-7	ASSQGPPGQSSYEQY
TRBV7-9	TRBJ2-1	ASSLASGTGNEQF
TRBV10-3	TRBJ2-1	AISDPQGLYNEQF
TRBV12-3/TRBV12-4	TRBJ2-3	ASSFSDGVTDTQY
TRBV7-2	TRBJ2-3	ASSLAWEFTDTQY
TRBV5-5	TRBJ2-1	ASSLWAGGVSNEQF
TRBV6-1	TRBJ2-1	ASTNGGGVSNEQF
TRBV11-2	TRBJ2-2	ASRAGQAGELF
TRBV7-6	TRBJ1-1	ASSLMTGATEAF
TRBV3-1	TRBJ2-7	ASSPWDRTYEQY
TRBV9	TRBJ1-2	ASSVEGAGSYGYT
TRBV7-2	TRBJ1-4	ASSYRQAGGNEKLF
TRBV14	TRBJ2-1	ASSFSGREQF
TRBV5-6	TRBJ2-7	ASSLRLSESGYEQY
TRBV29-1	TRBJ2-7	SVENTGSYEQY
TRBV27	TRBJ2-1	ASRGPRSSNEQF
TRBV11-2	TRBJ2-4	ASSLDLGTVIQY
TRBV18	TRBJ1-6	ASSATGQGIGSPLH
TRBV7-9	TRBJ2-2	ASSDQDRARTGELF
TRBV11-2	TRBJ2-5	ASQQGAAPYQETQY
TRBV3-1	TRBJ2-5	ASSQANGQETQY
TRBV6-1	TRBJ1-4	ASSPVGRTNEKLF
TRBV4-2	TRBJ2-3	ASSQRTSGTDTQY
TRBV27	TRBJ1-2	ASTSGGPNYGYT
TRBV5-1	TRBJ1-2	ASSLFVAGYGYT
TRBV7-8	TRBJ1-3	ASSLRGGRGYSGNTIY
TRBV7-2	TRBJ1-3	ASSFGQGSSGNTIY
TRBV20-1	TRBJ1-1	SSSRGNTEAF
TRBV10-1	TRBJ2-7	ASSEKRITSEQY
TRBV3-1	TRBJ1-4	ASSQPGQEGKLF
TRBV20-1	TRBJ2-7	SARYPYGSYEQY
TRBV5-1	TRBJ2-1	ASSLLVSNEQF
TRBV14	TRBJ2-3	ASSLLMGGRTDTQY
TRBV4-3	TRBJ2-4	ASSQTPGLAVNIQY
TRBV2	TRBJ1-5	ASRPWGARQPQH
TRBV4-1	TRBJ2-5	ASSQRGLRETQY
TRBV4-3	TRBJ2-3	ASSQPGITDTQY
TRBV7-6	TRBJ2-1	ASSFPGVTYNEQF
TRBV18	TRBJ2-5	ASSPVSGATGETQY
TRBV18	TRBJ2-1	ASSPWRGVSSYNEQF
TRBV6-1	TRBJ1-1	ASVSFTGGNTEAF
TRBV5-5	TRBJ2-2	ASSLWTAINTGELF
TRBV5-4	TRBJ2-3	AAGQDRTDTQY
TRBV20-1	TRBJ1-2	SARQDRANYGYT
TRBV24-1	TRBJ2-1	ATSDPTGSSYNEQF
TRBV13	TRBJ1-6	ASSTNRGQSPLH
TRBV6-2/TRBV6-3	TRBJ2-1	ASSSRERALSYNEQF
TRBV12-3/TRBV12-4	TRBJ1-5	ASSPTGDRQPQH
TRBV20-1	TRBJ2-2	SALPPENTGELF
TRBV29-1	TRBJ2-3	SAEGSGMGTDTQY